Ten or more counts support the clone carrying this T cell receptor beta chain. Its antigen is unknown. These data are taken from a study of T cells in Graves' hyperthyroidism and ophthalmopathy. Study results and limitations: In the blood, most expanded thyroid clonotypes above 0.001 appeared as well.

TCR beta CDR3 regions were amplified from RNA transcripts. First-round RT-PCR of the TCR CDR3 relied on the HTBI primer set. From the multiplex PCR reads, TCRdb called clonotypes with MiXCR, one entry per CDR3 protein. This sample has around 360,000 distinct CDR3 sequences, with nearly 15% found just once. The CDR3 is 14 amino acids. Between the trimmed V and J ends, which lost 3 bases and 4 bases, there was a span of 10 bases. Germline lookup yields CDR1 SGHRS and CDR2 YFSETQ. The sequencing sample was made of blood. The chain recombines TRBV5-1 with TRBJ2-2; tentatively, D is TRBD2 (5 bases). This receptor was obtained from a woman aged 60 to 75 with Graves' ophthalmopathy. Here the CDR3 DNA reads TGCGCCAGCAGCTATCTAGGAGGCACCGGGGAGCTGTTTTTT. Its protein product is CASSYLGGTGELFF.